The 30 T cell receptor beta chains given below trace back to one sample, sequenced in a study of T cell repertoires in cytomegalovirus infection. TCRdb independently ran MiXCR on the reads; one entry per CDR3 protein. Of some 300,000 distinct CDR3 sequences in the sample, about a sixth are singletons; the top ten hold 9.5% to 15%. The sample consisted of PBMCs. Source of these receptors: a human donor in good health (CMV status not recorded). Some clones in this sample may be carry-over from other donors' samples.

The gene calls are TRBV7-9 and TRBJ1-4, with 7 bases lining up with TRBD1. This CDR3 region has 15 residues. Germline trimming cut 6 bases from V and 3 bases from J; bases unmatched to any gene: 7. Germline values: CDR1 SEHNR, CDR2 FQNEAQ (reference sequence). Written as DNA, the CDR3 is TGTGCCAGCAGGTTCCAGGGGGGAGCTAATGAAAAACTGTTTTTT. This translates into CASRFQGGANEKLFF.

This clonotype came up a few times. The CDR3 nucleotides are TGTGCCAGCAGTGAAGCGGGACAGCCGAATGGCTACACCTTC. Protein: CASSEAGQPNGYTF. J is TRBJ1-2 and V is TRBV2; 7 bases map to TRBD1. Germline V gene data show CDR1 as SNHLY and CDR2 as FYNNEI. The CDR3 consists of 14 residues. The V segment lost 0 bases and the J segment 6 bases; nucleotides outside the gene matches: 4.

V gene TRBV11-1 combines with J gene TRBJ2-1; D not certain. Germline CDR1 is SGHAT and CDR2 is FQDESV (reference sequence). The CDR3 has 16 residues. Trimming stripped 1 base from V and 0 bases from J, with 10 bases between. The CDR3 loop is CASSLEYSSSYNEQFF. The CDR3 DNA reads TGTGCCAGCAGCTTAGAATACAGCAGCTCCTACAATGAGCAGTTCTTC.

A note on this clonotype: A far more abundant clone sits one base away, making this likely a read error. The genes are TRBV6-1 and TRBJ2-7; a weak D match, TRBD2 (6 bases). The CDR3 is 14 amino acids. Germline values: CDR1 MNHNS, CDR2 SASEGT. The CDR3: CASSLGSGSYERYF. The CDR3 DNA reads TGTGCCAGCAGTTTGGGTAGCGGCTCCTACGAGCGGTACTTC.

This sequence joins TRBV28 and TRBJ1-2, with D unclear. This CDR3 is 15 amino acids long. CDR1 MDHEN and CDR2 SYDVKM come from the germline V gene. The V and J ends lost 3 bases and 8 bases respectively, with 19 bases between them. The CDR3 DNA sequence: TGTGCCAGCAGTTTGTCGGACCGCCCGGAGGTGGGCTACACCTTC. Protein product: CASSLSDRPEVGYTF.

This clonotype came up a few times. The J gene is TRBJ2-7, the V gene TRBV6-2 or TRBV6-3; D may be TRBD1 (5 bases). This CDR3 comprises 14 residues. Germline V gene sequence: CDR1 MNHEY, CDR2 SVGEGT. Trimming cost V 7 bases and J 0 bases, with 13 bases left between them. DNA of the CDR3: TGTGCCAGCAACGAGTGGGGCAGCTCCTACGAGCAGTACTTC. Translation: CASNEWGSSYEQYF.

This clonotype was seen many times. The rearrangement links TRBV7-2 to TRBJ2-5; D unresolved. This CDR3 contains 12 residues. Germline assignment: CDR1 SGHTA and CDR2 FQGNSA. Trimming left V 5 bases short and J 5 bases short, with 9 bases between. The CDR3 DNA sequence: TGTGCCAGCAGCCCACGACTGGAGACCCAGTACTTC. Encoded protein: CASSPRLETQYF.

This clonotype showed up many times. The chain uses TRBV28 and TRBJ2-5, with D possibly TRBD2 on 5 matching bases. This CDR3 is 15 amino acids long. Germline V gene sequence: CDR1 MDHEN, CDR2 SYDVKM. The V end was cut by 3 bases, the J end by 5 bases, with 16 bases between. CDR3 amino acids: CASSFGEPPKETQYF. As DNA, the CDR3 is TGTGCCAGCAGTTTCGGGGAGCCCCCAAAGGAGACCCAGTACTTC.

The chain recombines TRBV7-6 with TRBJ2-3, with TRBD2 matching over 10 bases. CDR3 length: 19 residues. After removal of 1 base from V and 0 bases from J, the junction contained 10 bases not matched to a gene. Germline V gene lookup returns CDR1 SGHVS and CDR2 FNYEAQ. CDR3 coding DNA: TGTGCCAGCAGCTTAGGAGCGGGGGGGCCCGGTCCTAGCACAGATACGCAGTATTTT. Protein product: CASSLGAGGPGPSTDTQYF. Together with reference TRBV7-6 and TRBJ2-3, the CDR3 gives the full variable domain: GAGVSQSPRYKVTKRGQDVALRCDPISGHVSLYWYRQALGQGPEFLTYFNYEAQQDKSGLPNDRFSAERPEGSISTLTIQRTEQRDSAMYRCASSLGAGGPGPSTDTQYFGPGTRLTVL.

The chain carries TRBV9 and TRBJ1-2; 8 bases are shared with TRBD1. The CDR3 length is 13 residues. With 4 bases clipped from V and 8 bases from J, the junction kept 7 bases outside the gene matches. CDR1 is SGDLS, CDR2 YYNGEE, per germline. The CDR3 nucleotides read TGTGCCAGCAGCCACAGGGGGGCAGAGGGCTACACCTTC. It codes for CASSHRGAEGYTF.

In this sample, this clonotype turned up many times. V and J are TRBV12-3 or TRBV12-4 and TRBJ1-4, with 8 positions matching TRBD1. The CDR3 has 15 residues. Trimming at V came to 5 bases and at J to 8 bases, leaving 10 bases not matched to a gene. CDR3 protein: CASSIYRGLDEKLFF. As DNA, the CDR3 is TGTGCCAGCAGTATATACAGGGGGTTGGACGAAAAACTGTTTTTT.

The rearrangement links TRBV5-1 to TRBJ1-1; maybe TRBD1 (6 bases). CDR3 length equals 12 residues. Germline loops: CDR1 SGHRS, CDR2 YFSETQ. V was shortened by 4 bases and J by 8 bases, with 12 bases between the two germline ends. CDR3 loop: CASSQGTPEAFF. The CDR3 nucleotides read TGCGCCAGCAGCCAAGGGACACCCGAAGCTTTCTTT.

DNA for the CDR3: TGTGCCACTACGCCTCCGGGACAGGGCACCTACGAGCAGTACTTC. Protein product: CATTPPGQGTYEQYF. The V gene is TRBV28, the J gene TRBJ2-7, with 9 bases aligning to TRBD1. With 10 bases clipped from V and 2 bases from J, the junction kept 12 bases outside the gene matches. The CDR3 is 15 residues long. Looked up from germline, CDR1 is MDHEN and CDR2 is SYDVKM.

In DNA, the CDR3 is TGTGCCAGCAGTTCGGGACTAGTGGTTGATCAGCCCCAGCATTTT. Protein sequence: CASSSGLVVDQPQHF. The chain carries TRBV12-3 or TRBV12-4 and TRBJ1-5, with TRBD1 as a possible D gene (5 bases). V was shortened by 4 bases and J by 5 bases, with 15 bases between the two germline ends. This CDR3 is built from 15 residues.

This clonotype was observed at least ten times. The chain combines TRBV7-6 with TRBJ2-3; D gene unclear. The length of the CDR3 is 13 residues. Deletions cut 3 bases from V and 2 bases from J, with 6 bases between. Germline CDR1 SGHVS, CDR2 FNYEAQ. In DNA form, the CDR3 reads TGTGCCAGCAGCTTCGAACTCACAGATACGCAGTATTTT. Translated, it gives CASSFELTDTQYF.

This clonotype was seen ten or more times. The chain is built from TRBV7-2 and TRBJ2-7; 14 nucleotides line up with TRBD2. This CDR3 has 16 residues. Germline V gives CDR1 SGHTA, CDR2 FQGNSA. With V trimmed by 3 bases and J by 4 bases, 5 bases remained unmatched. CDR3 residues: CASSFRTSGGRYEQYF. For the CDR3, the DNA is TGTGCCAGCAGCTTTCGGACTAGCGGGGGGCGGTACGAGCAGTACTTC.

The chain carries TRBV12-3 or TRBV12-4 and TRBJ1-4; possibly TRBD1 for D (5 bases). The CDR3 is made up of 15 amino acids. Trimming removed 3 bases from V and 4 bases from J, with 12 bases in between. This CDR3 is CASSLRGGLNEKLFF. CDR3 DNA sequence: TGTGCCAGCAGTTTGAGGGGCGGACTTAATGAAAAACTGTTTTTT.

This clonotype has a count of ten or more. The chain carries TRBV7-2 and TRBJ2-1, with no clear D. Germline CDR1 SGHTA, CDR2 FQGNSA. Trimming left V 2 bases short and J 3 bases short, with 14 bases between. This CDR3 contains 16 residues. The CDR3 nucleotides are TGTGCCAGCAGCTTATATCACATGCAAAACTACAATGAGCAGTTCTTC. It translates to CASSLYHMQNYNEQFF.

This clonotype occurred a few times. This chain uses TRBV9 with TRBJ1-6, with 7 positions matching TRBD1. CDR1 and CDR2 from the germline V gene are SGDLS and YYNGEE. The ends lost 3 bases at V and 1 base at J; junction bases unmatched: 4. The CDR3 consists of 16 residues. The CDR3 spells CASSAQGMSYNSPLHF. The CDR3, as DNA: TGTGCCAGCAGCGCACAGGGGATGTCCTATAATTCACCCCTCCACTTT.

The V call is TRBV2, the J call TRBJ2-5; D gene ambiguous. V lost 7 bases, J lost 5 bases, and 11 bases lay in between. The CDR3 has 12 residues. Germline-derived CDR1 and CDR2 are SNHLY and FYNNEI. CDR3 loop: CASKWRGETQYF. CDR3 DNA sequence: TGTGCCAGCAAGTGGCGCGGTGAGACCCAGTACTTC.

This clonotype showed up just a few times. This chain links TRBV6-2 or TRBV6-3 with TRBJ2-5; tentative D call: TRBD2 (6 bases). V was pared by 8 bases and J by 4 bases, with 11 bases between. Germline loops: CDR1 MNHEY, CDR2 SVGEGT. There are 12 residues in the CDR3. CDR3 nucleotides: TGTGCCAGCGGGTTGGGAGGAGAGACCCAGTACTTC. This gives the protein CASGLGGETQYF.

The rearrangement uses TRBV4-1 and TRBJ2-1; D gene ambiguous. CDR3 length: 14 amino acids. Germline loops: CDR1 MGHRA, CDR2 YSYEKL. Trimming cost V 1 base and J 5 bases, with 9 bases left between them. CDR3 amino acids: CASSQAEYNNEQFF. The DNA for the CDR3 is TGCGCCAGCAGCCAAGCGGAATACAACAATGAGCAGTTCTTC.

This clonotype was observed a few times. CDR3 sequence reads: CASTLAGGLQETQYF. The CDR3 coding sequence is TGTGCCAGCACGTTGGCGGGGGGCCTCCAAGAGACCCAGTACTTC. The V and J genes are TRBV12-3 or TRBV12-4 and TRBJ2-5; 8 bases agree with TRBD2. Unmatched junction bases numbered 8, after V lost 7 bases and J lost 1 base. This CDR3 spans 15 amino acids.

This clonotype came up many times. The V gene is TRBV7-2, the J gene TRBJ2-7; D possibly corresponds to TRBD2 (6 bases). The CDR3 loop spans 17 amino acids. Trimming cost V 10 bases and J 1 base, with 26 bases left between them. Per germline, CDR1 SGHTA and CDR2 FQGNSA. CDR3 loop: CATMRGPGLGWSYEQYF. The CDR3 DNA is TGTGCCACAATGCGGGGACCGGGTCTCGGGTGGTCCTACGAGCAGTACTTC.

This clonotype was seen ten or more times. The chain uses TRBV12-3 or TRBV12-4 and TRBJ2-1; 10 bases line up with TRBD1. The CDR3 contains 18 residues. The V gene end was trimmed by 5 bases and the J gene end by 5 bases; junction bases not matched to a gene: 15. CDR3 protein: CASSPGDRGHTNHNEQFF. Written as DNA, the CDR3 is TGTGCCAGCAGTCCGGGAGACAGGGGGCACACAAACCACAATGAGCAGTTCTTC.

The sample holds a few counts of this clonotype. V and J are TRBV20-1 and TRBJ1-5; weak D call: TRBD1 (6 bases). Germline CDR1 is DFQATT and CDR2 is SNEGSKA (reference sequence). Trimming shortened V by 5 bases and J by 0 bases, and 14 bases separated the two germline ends. The CDR3 runs to 15 residues. The CDR3 DNA is TGCAGTGCTCTCGGACAGATCTATAGCAATCAGCCCCAGCATTTT. Residues: CSALGQIYSNQPQHF.

The rearrangement links TRBV20-1 to TRBJ1-1; 7 bases align to TRBD1. This CDR3 spans 13 amino acids. Looked up from germline, CDR1 is DFQATT and CDR2 is SNEGSKA (reference sequence). With 4 bases clipped from V and 1 base from J, the junction kept 3 bases outside the gene matches. The CDR3 DNA follows: TGCAGTGCTAATTGGGACAGGAACACTGAAGCTTTCTTT. It specifies CSANWDRNTEAFF.

This clonotype was seen many times. CDR3 sequence: CASSTWGSNEKLFF. The CDR3 DNA reads as TGCGCCAGCAGCACTTGGGGCAGTAATGAAAAACTGTTTTTT. J is TRBJ1-4 and V is TRBV5-1, with D possibly being TRBD1 (5 bases). This CDR3 is built from 14 residues. The germline V gene has CDR1 SGHRS and CDR2 YFSETQ. Trimming shortened V by 4 bases and J by 4 bases, and 11 bases separated the two germline ends.

This clonotype has just a few counts. The genes are TRBV4-3 and TRBJ2-7, with 8 bases identical to TRBD1. Unmatched junction bases numbered 11, after V lost 6 bases and J lost 4 bases. This CDR3 comprises 15 residues. Germline CDR1 and CDR2: LGHNA and YSLEER. The chain's CDR3 is CASREGQGIPYEQYF. CDR3 coding DNA: TGCGCCAGCAGAGAAGGACAGGGTATCCCGTACGAGCAGTACTTC.

This clonotype was found a few times. The chain uses TRBV20-1 and TRBJ2-1, with a tentative D call TRBD2 (7 bases). V was pared by 4 bases and J by 3 bases, with 13 bases between. The CDR3 covers 14 residues. Germline V gene data show CDR1 as DFQATT and CDR2 as SNEGSKA (reference sequence). CDR3 DNA: TGCAGTGCTATTAACGGGGGGCGCTACAATGAGCAGTTCTTC. This sequence encodes CSAINGGRYNEQFF.